This TCR beta chain is from a study of early T cells in non-severe SARS-CoV-2 infection. Germline CDR1 MNHNY, CDR2 SVGAGI (reference sequence). V lost 0 bases, J lost 6 bases, and 15 bases lay in between. The CDR3 runs to 16 residues. This clonotype was seen only a few times. Its antigen is currently unknown. General observations from the study: There was a bias toward anti-spike CD8 responses in VDJdb matching, which missed private and CD4 specificities.

Each single cDNA molecule received a unique molecular identifier. TCRdb ran MiXCR on the 5' RACE reads and lists one entry per CDR3 protein. The data contain more than 65,000 distinct CDR3 sequences, roughly 4.9% of them singletons. The chain recombines TRBV6-6 with TRBJ2-4; possible D gene TRBD1, 6 bases. The sequencing here drew on whole blood, taken at baseline. The sequence was collected from an adult who was a healthcare worker with PCR-confirmed SARS-CoV-2 infection or an uninfected control (not recorded which). The donor label of this sample is uncertain. CDR3 sequence: CASSYSMSGERNIQYF. Here the CDR3 DNA reads TGTGCCAGCAGTTACTCTATGTCAGGGGAGAGAAACATTCAGTACTTC.